One and the same sample provided the 30 T cell receptor beta chains below, sequenced in a study of T cells after yellow fever vaccination. TCRdb reanalysed the 5' RACE reads using MiXCR and keeps one entry per CDR3 protein. The table lists 450,000 to 550,000 distinct CDR3 sequences, about a fifth of them singletons. Material: PBMCs, obtained 21 days after the first yellow fever vaccination. Receptors originate from a man between 18 and 29 years old who received the YFV17D yellow fever vaccine.

This clonotype has a handful of counts. The rearrangement uses TRBV12-3 or TRBV12-4 and TRBJ2-7; D may be TRBD1 (5 bases). The CDR3 has 13 residues. Deletions cut 2 bases from V and 6 bases from J, with 11 bases between. CDR3: CASSLQGTAEQYF. The CDR3 bases are TGTGCCAGCAGTTTACAGGGAACCGCCGAGCAGTACTTC.

This clonotype was seen a few times. This chain uses TRBV5-1 with TRBJ2-3; the match to TRBD2 covers 9 bases. The CDR3 consists of 15 residues. The J segment lost 4 bases and the V segment lost 4 bases, leaving 7 bases of the junction unmatched. Germline-derived CDR1 and CDR2 are SGHRS and YFSETQ. The DNA of the CDR3 is TGCGCCAGCAGCGACACCGGGACTAGCCCAGATACGCAGTATTTT. This sequence encodes CASSDTGTSPDTQYF.

The V call is TRBV27, the J call TRBJ1-2, with D perhaps TRBD1 (6 bases). The CDR3 sequence is 14 residues long. CDR1 is MNHEY and CDR2 is SMNVEV in the germline V gene (reference sequence). Trimming took 4 bases from V and 0 from J, leaving 9 bases between them. The CDR3 reads CASSSRQANYGYTF. The CDR3 DNA sequence: TGTGCCAGCAGTTCTCGACAGGCTAACTATGGCTACACCTTC.

This clonotype appeared a single time. The chain recombines TRBV2 with TRBJ2-2; no definite D call. Germline CDR1 and CDR2: SNHLY and FYNNEI. Deletions cut 6 bases from V and 4 bases from J, with 15 bases between. The CDR3 has 15 amino acids. This CDR3 is CASREPSGSTGELFF. The CDR3 DNA reads as TGTGCCAGCAGAGAACCCTCCGGTTCCACCGGGGAGCTGTTTTTT.

CDR3 coding DNA: TGTGCCAGCAGCCGGGGGGAAGCGGGGGGGCAAGAGACCCAGTACTTC. It encodes CASSRGEAGGQETQYF. This sequence joins TRBV7-2 and TRBJ2-5; 10 bases are shared with TRBD2. V shed 5 bases and J 2 bases; nucleotides not matched to a gene: 8. Germline-derived CDR1 and CDR2 are SGHTA and FQGNSA. The CDR3 spans 16 residues.

This clonotype has more than one count but fewer than ten. The chain has TRBV7-6 and TRBJ2-1; no clear D. Trimming cost V 4 bases and J 5 bases, with 12 bases left between them. The CDR3 has 14 residues. The germline V gene encodes CDR1 SGHVS and CDR2 FNYEAQ. This chain's CDR3 is CASSSVHGNNEQFF. CDR3 in DNA: TGTGCCAGCAGCTCCGTCCATGGGAACAATGAGCAGTTCTTC.

The chain joins TRBV6-1 to TRBJ2-1; D is possibly TRBD1 (6 bases). V was trimmed by 7 bases and J by 4 bases, leaving 17 bases between them. The germline V gene has CDR1 MNHNS and CDR2 SASEGT. The CDR3 covers 15 residues. The CDR3 region is CASTAGASMYNEQFF. The CDR3 nucleotides are TGTGCCAGCACTGCAGGGGCCAGCATGTACAATGAGCAGTTCTTC.

The chain is built from TRBV19 and TRBJ2-2; TRBD1 matches at 10 bases. The CDR3 loop spans 15 amino acids. Looked up from germline, CDR1 is LNHDA and CDR2 is SQIVND (reference sequence). Unmatched junction bases numbered 6, after V lost 7 bases and J lost 4 bases. Here the CDR3 reads CASTMTGGFTGELFF. In nucleotides, the CDR3 is TGTGCCAGTACTATGACAGGGGGCTTCACCGGGGAGCTGTTTTTT.

This clonotype appeared a few times. The chain uses TRBV11-2 and TRBJ2-3; possible D gene TRBD2, 5 bases. Trimming removed 4 bases at V and 1 base at J, with 15 bases between. Per germline, CDR1 SGHAT and CDR2 FQNNGV. The length of the CDR3 is 16 residues. CDR3 loop: CASSWTVSGGTDTQYF. In DNA form, the CDR3 reads TGTGCCAGCAGCTGGACGGTATCCGGGGGCACAGATACGCAGTATTTT.

The chain has TRBV19 and TRBJ1-2, with a tentative D call TRBD1 (5 bases). The germline V gene encodes CDR1 LNHDA and CDR2 SQIVND (reference sequence). Deletions cut 4 bases from V and 5 bases from J, with 14 bases between. This CDR3 comprises 14 residues. CDR3 residues: CASSRVEGIYGYTF. The CDR3, as DNA: TGTGCCAGTAGTAGAGTTGAGGGGATATATGGCTACACCTTC.

This clonotype has only a few counts. The V call is TRBV21-1, the J call TRBJ1-2; the table calls TRBD1, which could not be checked here. TRBV21-1 is noted as a pseudogene. This CDR3 has 13 residues. The CDR3 bases are TGTGCCGCGACACCCGGGCATCTCTATGGCTACACCTTC. Amino acid sequence: CAATPGHLYGYTF.

The V call is TRBV12-3 or TRBV12-4, the J call TRBJ2-7; TRBD1 agrees at 10 bases. This CDR3 is built from 14 residues. The V gene end was trimmed by 6 bases and the J gene end by 7 bases; junction bases not matched to a gene: 9. CDR3 amino acids: CASSKGQGRKEQYF. The CDR3 coding sequence is TGTGCCAGCAGCAAGGGACAGGGGAGGAAAGAGCAGTACTTC.

This clonotype was seen only a few times. The CDR3 is CASTRGGPSTDTQYF. The CDR3 coding sequence is TGTGCCAGCACGAGGGGGGGACCTAGCACAGATACGCAGTATTTT. The rearrangement links TRBV5-4 to TRBJ2-3; TRBD2 might be the D (7 bases). This CDR3 comprises 15 residues. CDR1 is SGHNT, CDR2 YYREEE, per germline (reference sequence). V was cut by 6 bases and J by 0 bases, with 14 bases left in between.

This clonotype turned up a few times. The CDR3 coding sequence is TGCAGTGCTAGCGGCGGGGTATCAGATACGCAGTATTTT. Its translation: CSASGGVSDTQYF. This chain connects TRBV20-1 to TRBJ2-3; D might be TRBD2 (6 bases). CDR1 and CDR2 from the germline V gene are DFQATT and SNEGSKA (reference sequence). CDR3 length equals 13 residues. The V gene lost 3 bases and the J gene lost 4 bases, with 11 bases spanning the gap.

This clonotype occurred a few times. V and J are TRBV11-2 and TRBJ2-4, with 10 bases matching TRBD2. After removal of 6 bases from V and 9 bases from J, the junction contained 14 bases not matched to a gene. Per germline, CDR1 SGHAT and CDR2 FQNNGV. This CDR3 region has 16 residues. The CDR3 DNA follows: TGTGCCAGCAGTCCCCCCCTCGTAGCGGGGGGCACCATTCAGTACTTC. Translation gives CASSPPLVAGGTIQYF.

The chain joins TRBV2 to TRBJ2-2; D is possibly TRBD1 (5 bases). Germline V gene sequence: CDR1 SNHLY, CDR2 FYNNEI. V dropped 6 bases and J dropped 0 bases, with 14 bases sitting between them. The CDR3 extends over 16 amino acids. The CDR3 loop reads CASRKERGANTGELFF. DNA for the CDR3: TGTGCCAGCAGGAAGGAAAGGGGTGCGAACACCGGGGAGCTGTTTTTT.

This clonotype was observed a handful of times. V gene TRBV5-1 combines with J gene TRBJ2-2; TRBD1 is a possible D gene (5 bases). Trimming pared 0 bases from V and 5 bases from J, leaving 8 bases between. CDR1 is SGHRS, CDR2 YFSETQ, per germline. The CDR3 length is 14 residues. This CDR3 reads CASSLESGTGELFF. CDR3 sequence (DNA): TGCGCCAGCAGCTTGGAGTCAGGGACCGGGGAGCTGTTTTTT. The full variable domain, completed using reference TRBV5-1 and TRBJ2-2, is KAGVTQTPRYLIKTRGQQVTLSCSPISGHRSVSWYQQTPGQGLQFLFEYFSETQRNKGNFPGRFSGRQFSNSRSEMNVSTLELGDSALYLCASSLESGTGELFFGEGSRLTVL.

This rearrangement joins TRBV13 to TRBJ2-1, with D unclear. The CDR3 contains 14 residues. CDR1 is PRHDT and CDR2 is FYEKMQ in the germline V gene (reference sequence). With 6 bases removed from V and 1 base from J, the gap between germline ends came to 10 bases. Written as DNA, the CDR3 is TGTGCCAGCAGGATTAGGGTATCCTACAATGAGCAGTTCTTC. It specifies CASRIRVSYNEQFF.

The rearrangement uses TRBV10-2 and TRBJ1-5; tentatively, D is TRBD1 (6 bases). The germline gives CDR1 WSHSY, CDR2 SAAADI. The CDR3 is made up of 14 amino acids. V was cut by 8 bases and J by 6 bases, with 17 bases left in between. The CDR3 DNA reads as TGCGCCAGCCAAGGGGGAAGAACGGGTCAGCCCCAGCATTTT. This codes for CASQGGRTGQPQHF.

The chain has TRBV5-4 and TRBJ1-5; 11 bases are a match to TRBD1. Germline CDR1 is SGHNT and CDR2 is YYREEE (reference sequence). The V gene end was trimmed by 3 bases and the J gene end by 4 bases; junction bases not matched to a gene: 3. The CDR3 extends over 15 amino acids. As DNA, the CDR3 is TGTGCCAGCAGCTCTGGGACAGGGGGAAATCAGCCCCAGCATTTT. Translating it yields CASSSGTGGNQPQHF.

This clonotype was picked up many times. The chain joins TRBV6-2 or TRBV6-3 to TRBJ1-5; possibly TRBD1 for D (5 bases). Looked up from germline, CDR1 is MNHEY and CDR2 is SVGEGT. Trimming stripped 6 bases from V and 6 bases from J, with 15 bases between. There are 14 residues in the CDR3. The CDR3 loop reads CASRKGQRGQPQHF. DNA for the CDR3: TGTGCCAGCAGAAAGGGGCAGAGGGGTCAGCCCCAGCATTTT.

This CDR3 reads CASSNSRMSEAFF. The CDR3 DNA reads as TGCGCCAGCAGCAACAGCAGGATGTCTGAAGCTTTCTTT. The chain combines TRBV5-1 with TRBJ1-1; D ambiguous. The CDR3 is 13 residues long. V was trimmed by 4 bases and J by 6 bases, leaving 13 bases between them. Per germline, CDR1 SGHRS and CDR2 YFSETQ.

The V call is TRBV7-9, the J call TRBJ2-7, with 7 bases fitting TRBD1. The germline V gene has CDR1 SEHNR and CDR2 FQNEAQ (reference sequence). Losses at the gene ends were 5 bases for V and 9 bases for J; bases not matched to a gene: 10. This CDR3 contains 13 residues. This CDR3 reads CASSRDRVPSQYV. As DNA, the CDR3 is TGTGCCAGCAGCCGCGACAGGGTTCCATCGCAGTACGTC.

This clonotype was counted a few times. The V and J genes are TRBV11-2 and TRBJ2-3, with a tentative D call TRBD2 (5 bases). Germline-derived CDR1 and CDR2 are SGHAT and FQNNGV. This CDR3 contains 14 residues. V was cut by 4 bases and J by 4 bases, with 12 bases left in between. This chain's CDR3 is CASSSVAGADTQYF. In nucleotides, the CDR3 is TGTGCCAGCAGCTCCGTAGCCGGGGCAGATACGCAGTATTTT.

The rearrangement links TRBV5-1 to TRBJ1-1, with TRBD1 matching over 9 bases. Germline-derived CDR1 and CDR2 are SGHRS and YFSETQ. The length of the CDR3 is 15 residues. The V and J ends lost 4 bases and 2 bases, in that order; junction bases with no gene match: 6. The CDR3 region is CASSPTTGGNTEAFF. CDR3 DNA: TGCGCCAGCAGCCCGACGACAGGGGGAAACACTGAAGCTTTCTTT.

There are a few counts of this clonotype. This chain connects TRBV5-6 to TRBJ2-5; D is unresolved. V was cut by 2 bases and J by 1 base, with 6 bases left in between. Germline CDR1 reads SGHDT; CDR2 reads YYEEEE. CDR3 length equals 13 residues. CDR3 DNA sequence: TGTGCCAGCAGCTTCTCATTCCAAGAGACCCAGTACTTC. Translated: CASSFSFQETQYF.

There are a few counts of this clonotype. The V gene is TRBV6-2 or TRBV6-3, the J gene TRBJ1-1; D not resolved. The CDR3 loop spans 14 amino acids. Trimming removed 8 bases at V and 1 base at J, with 14 bases between. Germline CDR1 is MNHEY and CDR2 is SVGEGT. Here the CDR3 reads CASGGIVGNTEAFF. The DNA of the CDR3 is TGTGCCAGCGGCGGGATAGTTGGGAACACTGAAGCTTTCTTT.

The J gene is TRBJ1-1, the V gene TRBV5-1; D is unclear. V was shortened by 5 bases and J by 0 bases, with 8 bases between the two germline ends. The CDR3 extends over 13 amino acids. Germline CDR1 reads SGHRS; CDR2 reads YFSETQ. The CDR3 loop reads CASRALMNTEAFF. The CDR3 DNA sequence: TGCGCCAGCAGGGCCCTAATGAACACTGAAGCTTTCTTT.

This clonotype was picked up many times. The genes are TRBV20-1 and TRBJ1-6; perhaps TRBD1 as D (6 bases). V was cut by 1 base and J by 6 bases, with 13 bases left in between. The germline V gene encodes CDR1 DFQATT and CDR2 SNEGSKA (reference sequence). The CDR3 is 15 residues long. The CDR3 DNA sequence: TGCAGTGCTAGAGGGAGGGGGGCGTTTAATTCACCCCTCCACTTT. Its translation is CSARGRGAFNSPLHF.

This clonotype was counted a few times. This chain joins TRBV3-1 and TRBJ1-1; TRBD1 matches 9 bases. V lost 3 bases and J lost 4; bases outside the gene matches: 3. CDR1 and CDR2 (germline): LGHDT, YNNKEL (reference sequence). The CDR3 runs 14 residues. The CDR3 DNA is TGTGCCAGCAGCCAGACAGGGGGATCCACTGAAGCTTTCTTT. Amino acid sequence: CASSQTGGSTEAFF.